These 8 T cell receptor beta chains share one sample of origin, sequenced in a study of CXCR3-negative and CXCR3-positive naive CD8 T cells. The method, 5' RACE with UMI labels, was used to prepare the TRB cDNA libraries. TCRdb re-called the 5' RACE reads; every CDR3 protein appears as one record, without DNA. Recorded for this sample: some 25,000 distinct CDR3 sequences. Sample: naive CXCR3- CD8+ T cells from blood. Documented subset: CD45RO-CCR7+CD27+CD95- naive CD8+ T cells lacking CXCR3 (TNR3-). Source of these receptors: a human donor in good health. Some clones in this sample may be carry-over from other donors' samples.

V and J are TRBV7-6 and TRBJ2-2; TCRdb picks TRBD1, but there is no DNA to check that call. The CDR3 length is 13 residues. Germline values: CDR1 SGHVS, CDR2 FNYEAQ. The CDR3 sequence is CASSLDSTGELFF.

The chain recombines TRBV18 with TRBJ2-5; checking the TCRdb D call of TRBD1 is not possible without DNA. CDR1 KGHSH and CDR2 LQKENI come from the germline V gene. The CDR3 covers 15 residues. The CDR3 spells CASSPRDRPEETQYF.

The chain couples TRBV29-1 to TRBJ1-1. This CDR3 contains 11 residues. Germline V lookup: CDR1 SQVTM, CDR2 ANQGSEA. The CDR3 loop is CSGRWGTEAFF.

The chain couples TRBV7-6 to TRBJ2-7; TCRdb proposes TRBD1, but this gene call is untestable without DNA. This CDR3 contains 14 residues. Germline CDR1 SGHVS, CDR2 FNYEAQ. The CDR3: CASSFLTGSVEQYF. The whole variable domain, remainder taken from reference TRBV7-6 and TRBJ2-7, is GAGVSQSPRYKVTKRGQDVALRCDPISGHVSLYWYRQALGQGPEFLTYFNYEAQQDKSGLPNDRFSAERPEGSISTLTIQRTEQRDSAMYRCASSFLTGSVEQYFGPGTRLTVT.

J is TRBJ2-3 and V is TRBV7-2; TCRdb reports TRBD2, a call that lacks DNA to check it against. Germline V lookup: CDR1 SGHTA, CDR2 FQGNSA. CDR3 length: 17 amino acids. The CDR3 sequence: CASSLDRREAVTDTQYF.

In terms of frequency, this clonotype is medium-sized. The rearrangement joins TRBV10-2 to TRBJ1-1; the D call from TCRdb, TRBD1, cannot be confirmed without DNA. CDR1 is WSHSY and CDR2 is SAAADI in the germline V gene. The CDR3 sequence is 14 residues long. CDR3 protein: CASSESGGYTEAFF.

The rearrangement uses TRBV7-2 and TRBJ2-7. Germline CDR1 reads SGHTA; CDR2 reads FQGNSA. This CDR3 comprises 13 residues. Here the CDR3 reads CASSPSASHEQYF.

V usage is TRBV5-5 and J usage is TRBJ2-7; TCRdb's D call of TRBD2 is untestable without DNA. The germline V gene encodes CDR1 SGHKS and CDR2 YYEKEE (reference sequence). The CDR3 totals 15 residues. CDR3 protein: CASSTGLAGDYEQYF.